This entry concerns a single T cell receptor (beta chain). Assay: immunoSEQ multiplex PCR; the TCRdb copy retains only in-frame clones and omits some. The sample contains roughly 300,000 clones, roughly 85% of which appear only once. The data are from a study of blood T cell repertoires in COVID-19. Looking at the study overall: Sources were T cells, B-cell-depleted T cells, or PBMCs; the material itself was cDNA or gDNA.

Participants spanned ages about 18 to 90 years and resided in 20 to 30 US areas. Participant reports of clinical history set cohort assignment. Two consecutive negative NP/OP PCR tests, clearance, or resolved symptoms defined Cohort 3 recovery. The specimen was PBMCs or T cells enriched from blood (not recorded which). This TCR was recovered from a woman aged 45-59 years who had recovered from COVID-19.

CDR3 coding DNA: TGTGCCAGCGCAGTTTTTCAGGGGCGAAACACCATATATTTT. It translates to CASAVFQGRNTIYF. This chain uses TRBV28 with TRBJ1-3, with a tentative D call TRBD1 (6 bases). CDR3 length: 14 amino acids. Looked up from germline, CDR1 is MDHEN and CDR2 is SYDVKM. Trimming took 8 bases from V and 5 from J, leaving 16 bases between them.